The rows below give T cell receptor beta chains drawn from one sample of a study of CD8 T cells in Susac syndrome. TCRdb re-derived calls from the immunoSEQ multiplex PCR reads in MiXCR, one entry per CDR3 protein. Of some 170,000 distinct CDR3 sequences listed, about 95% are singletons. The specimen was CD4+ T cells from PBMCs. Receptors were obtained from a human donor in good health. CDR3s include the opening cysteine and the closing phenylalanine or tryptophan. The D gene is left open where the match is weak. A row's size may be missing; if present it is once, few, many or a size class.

TGCAGTGCCCGAGAAGGGGCCAATGAGCAGTTCTTC CSAREGANEQFF . . TRBV20-1 12 TRBJ2-1
TGCAGTGCGGGCCTCTACGAGCAGTACTTC CSAGLYEQYF . . TRBV20-1 10 TRBJ2-7
TGCAGTGCTAGACTAGGGGGGGGACAGGGATCCTACGAGCAGTACTTC CSARLGGGQGSYEQYF . TRBD1 TRBV20-1 16 TRBJ2-7
TGTGCCAGCAGCCACGGGACAGGGGGCAGGGAGACCCAGTACTTC CASSHGTGGRETQYF . TRBD1 TRBV3-1 15 TRBJ2-5
TGTGCCAGCCGATTTGGGGGCAGATTCGAAAACTATGGCTACACCTTC CASRFGGRFENYGYTF . . TRBV28 16 TRBJ1-2
TGCAGTGCTTCGACTAGCGGGAGGACGAACACCGGGGAGCTGTTTTTT CSASTSGRTNTGELFF . TRBD2 TRBV20-1 16 TRBJ2-2
TGCAGTGCTAGTGAAACGGGCCAAGAGACCCAGTACTTC CSASETGQETQYF . . TRBV20-1 13 TRBJ2-5
TGTGCCAGCTCACCGACAGGGAACGATCAGCCCCAGCATTTT CASSPTGNDQPQHF . TRBD1 TRBV18 14 TRBJ1-5
TGTGCCAGCAGCTTGGGTCGGCGGGAGACCCAGTACTTC CASSLGRRETQYF . . TRBV7-2 13 TRBJ2-5
TGCAGTGCTCCAGGAGGAGGCAATGAGCAGTTCTTC CSAPGGGNEQFF . . TRBV20-1 12 TRBJ2-1
TGCGCCAGCAGCTTGGCTGCGGAGCGACAAGAGACCCAGTACTTC CASSLAAERQETQYF once . TRBV5-1 15 TRBJ2-5
TGTGCCAGCAGTGAATCCTCTATAATGCCCCGGGAGCTGTTTTTT CASSESSIMPRELFF . . TRBV25-1 15 TRBJ2-2
TGTGCCAGCAGCTGGGGACCTAGCTCCTACGAGCAGTACTTC CASSWGPSSYEQYF . . TRBV7-2 14 TRBJ2-7
TGTGCCAGCAGCTCTGGACAGGGGGCACACTCTGGGGCCAACGTCCTGACTTTC CASSSGQGAHSGANVLTF . TRBD1 TRBV7-9 18 TRBJ2-6